This T cell receptor beta chain was captured in a study of T cells in Graves' hyperthyroidism and ophthalmopathy. Amplification targeted TCR beta CDR3 regions from RNA transcripts. TCR CDR3 underwent first-round RT-PCR with the HTBI primer set. In TCRdb, the multiplex PCR reads were re-called with MiXCR into one record per CDR3 protein. In the table there are approximately 520,000 distinct CDR3 sequences, less than 25% of which are singletons. This clonotype was found many times. The sequence was collected from a man younger than 30 with Graves' hyperthyroidism. Sequencing input: blood.

The chain's CDR3 is CASSRVGQGFGTEAFF. CDR3 nucleotides: TGTGCCAGCAGTCGGGTGGGGCAGGGGTTTGGCACTGAAGCTTTCTTT. The rearrangement uses TRBV6-5 and TRBJ1-1; D is possibly TRBD1 (6 bases). V was pared by 5 bases and J by 4 bases, with 20 bases between. This CDR3 has 16 amino acids. The germline V gene has CDR1 MNHEY and CDR2 SVGAGI.